This TCR beta chain came from a study of cytomegalovirus exposure and HLA in healthy donors. Findings of the study overall: In a later analysis, a missense DCLRE1C variant was linked to TCR beta V- and J-gene trimming. About 180 TCR beta chains were listed as cytomegalovirus-associated.

Each of the donors was a healthy bone marrow donor. In the PCR, 60 Vbeta and 13 Jbeta primers were used. Original analysis: Per a later analysis, the number of unique TCR beta chains was around 79 million, of which 9 million to 12 million were shared. Here immunoSEQ multiplex PCR was the method, and the copy in TCRdb shows in-frame clones only, minus some. The V and J calls and clone size come from that table; D and trimming were worked out from the DNA. In the table there are 180,000 or so clones, around 80% of which are singletons. A word on this clone: Its antigen remains unidentified.

There are 14 residues in the CDR3. Germline V gene data show CDR1 as SNHLY and CDR2 as FYNNEI. Trimming took 6 bases from V and 4 from J, leaving 16 bases between them. The chain combines TRBV2 with TRBJ2-7; tentatively, D is TRBD2 (5 bases). Input material: PBMCs. The clonotype was recovered from a man aged 18 to 29 in good health and CMV-seronegative. CDR3 sequence: CASSRRPSRYEQYF. The CDR3 nucleotides read TGTGCCAGCAGCAGGAGGCCGAGCCGATACGAGCAGTACTTC.